Each of the 30 T cell receptor beta chains below was sequenced from the same sample in a study of cytomegalovirus exposure and HLA in healthy donors. Both 60 Vbeta primers and 13 Jbeta primers went into the PCR. TCRdb's table, derived via immunoSEQ multiplex PCR, lists solely in-frame clones and lacks some. The table records roughly 67,000 clones, over 75% of them present only once. The sample comprised PBMCs. These receptors were collected from a man between 35 and 55 years old in good health and CMV-seronegative.

The rearrangement joins TRBV5-5 to TRBJ2-7, with D possibly matching TRBD1 (7 bases). There are 17 residues in the CDR3. Trimming took off 0 bases at V and 1 base at J, with 17 bases between the two ends. CDR1 and CDR2 from the germline V gene are SGHKS and YYEKEE (reference sequence). The CDR3 nucleotides read TGTGCCAGCAGCTTGGCCTCAGGGGGACTTTCTTCCTACGAGCAGTACTTC. Amino acid sequence: CASSLASGGLSSYEQYF. Complete variable domain (other parts from reference TRBV5-5 and TRBJ2-7): DAGVTQSPTHLIKTRGQQVTLRCSPISGHKSVSWYQQVLGQGPQFIFQYYEKEERGRGNFPDRFSARQFPNYSSELNVNALLLGDSALYLCASSLASGGLSSYEQYFGPGTRLTVT.

This chain links TRBV2 with TRBJ2-7; weak D call: TRBD1 (5 bases). CDR1 is SNHLY and CDR2 is FYNNEI in the germline V gene. V was cut by 6 bases and J by 2 bases, with 8 bases left in between. CDR3 length: 12 residues. CDR3 bases: TGTGCCAGCAGCAGGGCGCCCTACGAGCAGTACTTC. It codes for CASSRAPYEQYF.

This chain joins TRBV10-3 and TRBJ1-2, with unresolved D. This CDR3 spans 13 amino acids. Germline V gene lookup returns CDR1 ENHRY and CDR2 SYGVKD. V lost 4 bases, J lost 8 bases, and 14 bases lay in between. In DNA, the CDR3 is TGTGCCATCAGTGGGACCCAGAGGGAAGGCTACACCTTC. This encodes CAISGTQREGYTF.

The chain links TRBV27 to TRBJ2-3, with 15 bases matching TRBD2. The length of the CDR3 is 15 residues. The germline gives CDR1 MNHEY, CDR2 SMNVEV (reference sequence). The trim removed 4 bases at V and 11 bases at J, leaving 7 bases unmatched. DNA for the CDR3: TGTGCCAGCAGTTCCCTCGGACTAGCGGGAGGGCAGCAGTATTTT. This gives the protein CASSSLGLAGGQQYF.

The V and J genes are TRBV18 and TRBJ2-2; D perhaps matches TRBD1 (6 bases). CDR1 is KGHSH and CDR2 is LQKENI in the germline V gene. CDR3 length: 15 amino acids. Trimming left V 4 bases short and J 1 base short, with 10 bases between. In nucleotides, the CDR3 is TGTGCCAGCTCACGTAGGGACAAGAACACCGGGGAGCTGTTTTTT. Its translation: CASSRRDKNTGELFF. Variable domain in full (rest from reference TRBV18 and TRBJ2-2): NAGVMQNPRHLVRRRGQEARLRCSPMKGHSHVYWYRQLPEEGLKFMVYLQKENIIDESGMPKERFSAEFPKEGPSILRIQQVVRGDSAAYFCASSRRDKNTGELFFGEGSRLTVL.

This clone turned up a few times. J is TRBJ1-5 and V is TRBV6-1; D unclear. The CDR3 is 13 residues long. CDR1 is MNHNS, CDR2 SASEGT, per germline. Trimming cost V 2 bases and J 4 bases, with 6 bases left between them. The CDR3 loop reads CASSESGNQPQHF. CDR3 in DNA: TGTGCCAGCAGTGAATCGGGAAATCAGCCCCAGCATTTT.

In this sample, this clone turned up a few times. The CDR3 protein is CASSLELAGGNEQFF. The CDR3 DNA sequence: TGTGCCAGCAGCTTAGAACTAGCGGGGGGCAATGAGCAGTTCTTC. The gene calls are TRBV7-2 and TRBJ2-1; 12 positions agree with TRBD2. Germline-derived CDR1 and CDR2 are SGHTA and FQGNSA. With 1 base clipped from V and 6 bases from J, the junction kept 1 base outside the gene matches. The CDR3 runs 15 residues.

The J gene is TRBJ1-4, the V gene TRBV18; 8 bases map to TRBD1. The CDR3 is 14 amino acids. V dropped 3 bases and J dropped 7; count of bases not matched to a gene: 4. The germline CDR1 and CDR2 sequences are KGHSH and LQKENI. The CDR3 region has the DNA TGTGCCAGCTCACCCTACAGGGGGAGTGAAAAACTGTTTTTT. Translating it yields CASSPYRGSEKLFF.

The chain uses TRBV5-4 and TRBJ2-3, with TRBD2 matching 14 bases. The CDR3 runs 17 residues. Losses at the gene ends were 4 bases for V and 9 bases for J; bases not matched to a gene: 13. From germline, CDR1 is SGHNT and CDR2 YYREEE (reference sequence). The CDR3 reads CASSRTSGGYQIGTQYF. The CDR3 bases are TGTGCCAGCAGCCGGACTAGCGGGGGGTATCAGATAGGGACGCAGTATTTT.

The chain is built from TRBV27 and TRBJ2-6; D is uncertain. The V end lost 6 bases, the J end lost 2 bases, and 8 bases lay between the germline ends. CDR3 length: 14 residues. Germline assignment: CDR1 MNHEY and CDR2 SMNVEV (reference sequence). Here the CDR3 reads CASRAVTGANVLTF. CDR3 DNA sequence: TGTGCCAGCAGGGCAGTTACTGGGGCCAACGTCCTGACTTTC.

The chain is built from TRBV7-6 and TRBJ2-5; 10 nucleotides match TRBD2. The closer fit of TRBJ2-7 to the DNA end suggests the J call may be wrong. Germline CDR1 reads SGHVS; CDR2 reads FNYEAQ. The CDR3 is made up of 15 amino acids. Here the CDR3 DNA reads TGTGCCAGCAGCTTAGGAGCGGGGGGGCCACTCGAGCAGTACTTC. This gives the protein CASSLGAGGPLEQYF.

This clone came up a few times. This chain joins TRBV7-3 and TRBJ1-1; no firm D call. The germline V and J ends were trimmed by 2 bases and 1 base, with 8 bases remaining between them. The CDR3 loop spans 14 amino acids. Germline V gives CDR1 SGHTA, CDR2 FQGTGA. The DNA for the CDR3 is TGTGCCAGCAGCTTAGGGCTGCCGAACACTGAAGCTTTCTTT. It codes for CASSLGLPNTEAFF. Complete variable domain (other parts from reference TRBV7-3 and TRBJ1-1): GAGVSQTPSNKVTEKGKYVELRCDPISGHTALYWYRQSLGQGPEFLIYFQGTGAADDSGLPNDRFFAVRPEGSVSTLKIQRTERGDSAVYLCASSLGLPNTEAFFGQGTRLTVV.

The chain combines TRBV27 with TRBJ2-3; D might be TRBD2 (6 bases). The V and J ends lost 8 bases and 4 bases respectively, with 16 bases between them. The CDR3 loop spans 14 amino acids. The germline V gene encodes CDR1 MNHEY and CDR2 SMNVEV (reference sequence). Here the CDR3 reads CASRARESSDTQYF. The CDR3 DNA reads TGTGCCAGCCGTGCCCGGGAGTCCTCAGATACGCAGTATTTT.

J is TRBJ2-1 and V is TRBV5-1, with a possible D match to TRBD2 (5 bases). Germline V lookup: CDR1 SGHRS, CDR2 YFSETQ. Trimming removed 0 bases at V and 9 bases at J, with 16 bases between. This CDR3 has 15 residues. CDR3: CASSLGTTVEGEQFF. Here the CDR3 DNA reads TGCGCCAGCAGCTTGGGTACCACAGTCGAGGGTGAGCAGTTCTTC.

The chain carries TRBV5-6 and TRBJ1-1; D not certain. This CDR3 region has 11 residues. Trimming removed 0 bases from V and 7 bases from J, with 4 bases in between. The germline V gene has CDR1 SGHDT and CDR2 YYEEEE. The CDR3 reads CASSLDFEAFF. CDR3 in DNA: TGTGCCAGCAGCTTGGACTTTGAAGCTTTCTTT.

The chain carries TRBV10-1 and TRBJ1-1, with TRBD1 identical over 10 bases. Losses at the gene ends were 5 bases for V and 12 bases for J; bases not matched to a gene: 12. Germline V gives CDR1 WNHNN, CDR2 SYGVQD (reference sequence). CDR3 length: 14 residues. CDR3 loop: CASSPGTGEFGSFF. The DNA for the CDR3 is TGCGCCAGCAGTCCCGGGACAGGGGAATTCGGGTCTTTCTTT.

The J gene is TRBJ2-2, the V gene TRBV9; D unclear. This CDR3 has 13 residues. Germline CDR1 reads SGDLS; CDR2 reads YYNGEE. The V end was cut by 0 bases, the J end by 6 bases, with 6 bases between. CDR3 DNA sequence: TGTGCCAGCAGCGTAGTTCTAGCCGGGGAGCTGTTTTTT. Encoded protein: CASSVVLAGELFF.

This clone has more than one count but fewer than ten. The V gene is TRBV5-4, the J gene TRBJ2-3; 8 bases agree with TRBD2. Germline V lookup: CDR1 SGHNT, CDR2 YYREEE (reference sequence). After removal of 4 bases from V and 2 bases from J, the junction contained 9 bases not matched to a gene. This CDR3 comprises 16 residues. CDR3 amino acids: CASSGLAGMSTDTQYF. In DNA, the CDR3 is TGTGCCAGCAGCGGGTTAGCGGGAATGTCCACAGATACGCAGTATTTT. The whole variable domain, filled in from reference TRBV5-4 and TRBJ2-3, reads ETGVTQSPTHLIKTRGQQVTLRCSSQSGHNTVSWYQQALGQGPQFIFQYYREEENGRGNFPPRFSGLQFPNYSSELNVNALELDDSALYLCASSGLAGMSTDTQYFGPGTRLTVL.

The chain carries TRBV6-6 and TRBJ1-5, with 7 bases aligning to TRBD1. CDR1 is MNHNY, CDR2 SVGAGI, per germline (reference sequence). V gave up 0 bases and J gave up 6 bases; unmatched junction bases: 2. The CDR3 runs 14 residues. The CDR3 sequence is CASSYSAGGQPQHF. In nucleotides, the CDR3 is TGTGCCAGCAGTTACTCGGCAGGGGGTCAGCCCCAGCATTTT.

The rearrangement uses TRBV7-3 and TRBJ1-1; the D gene is possibly TRBD1 (5 bases). CDR1 and CDR2 from the germline V gene are SGHTA and FQGTGA. V was cut by 0 bases and J by 3 bases, with 5 bases left in between. This CDR3 contains 13 residues. CDR3 nucleotides: TGTGCCAGCAGCTTAACCAGGGACACTGAAGCTTTCTTT. Translating it yields CASSLTRDTEAFF.

This chain's CDR3 is CASSGGWGGSSDYEQYF. CDR3 coding DNA: TGTGCCAGCAGTGGCGGGTGGGGCGGGAGTTCGGACTACGAGCAGTACTTC. The rearrangement links TRBV28 to TRBJ2-7; 7 bases map to TRBD2. The CDR3 is 17 residues long. From germline, CDR1 is MDHEN and CDR2 SYDVKM. Unmatched junction bases numbered 16, after V lost 5 bases and J lost 3 bases.

The genes are TRBV28 and TRBJ1-1; maybe TRBD1 (5 bases). V was trimmed by 10 bases and J by 0 bases, leaving 18 bases between them. The CDR3 totals 15 residues. Germline V gene lookup returns CDR1 MDHEN and CDR2 SYDVKM. This CDR3 is CATVRRGGVNTEAFF. The CDR3 DNA sequence: TGTGCCACCGTCCGTAGGGGTGGGGTGAACACTGAAGCTTTCTTT.

This clone appeared a single time. This rearrangement joins TRBV18 to TRBJ1-3; no clear D. Trimming stripped 6 bases from V and 0 bases from J, with 12 bases between. This CDR3 comprises 15 residues. CDR1 is KGHSH and CDR2 is LQKENI in the germline V gene. The CDR3 bases are TGTGCCAGCTCCCCCGGGTTAAGCTCTGGAAACACCATATATTTT. The encoded protein is CASSPGLSSGNTIYF.

This chain connects TRBV18 to TRBJ2-3, with TRBD2 as a possible D gene (5 bases). V lost 3 bases to trimming and J lost 8 bases, with 12 bases between them. The V gene's germline CDR1 is KGHSH and CDR2 LQKENI. The CDR3 has 13 residues. The CDR3 loop is CASSPGPEGTQYF. DNA of the CDR3: TGTGCCAGCTCACCCGGTCCCGAGGGTACGCAGTATTTT.

V gene TRBV27 combines with J gene TRBJ2-7; 9 bases match TRBD1. CDR3 length: 15 amino acids. The V gene's germline CDR1 is MNHEY and CDR2 SMNVEV (reference sequence). With 5 bases clipped from V and 7 bases from J, the junction kept 12 bases outside the gene matches. CDR3 loop: CASSDRDRVRWEQYF. CDR3 coding DNA: TGTGCCAGCAGTGACCGGGACAGGGTACGGTGGGAGCAGTACTTC.

In this sample, this clone turned up a few times. This sequence joins TRBV11-1 and TRBJ2-1; 12 bases agree with TRBD2. Germline assignment: CDR1 SGHAT and CDR2 FQDESV (reference sequence). This CDR3 is built from 15 residues. V shed 5 bases, J shed 8 bases, and the junction held 7 bases outside the gene matches. The CDR3 is CASSLRLAGDYEQFF. The CDR3 DNA sequence: TGTGCCAGCAGCCTTCGACTAGCGGGAGACTATGAGCAGTTCTTC.

The chain joins TRBV9 to TRBJ2-1, with D perhaps matching TRBD2 (5 bases). Germline values: CDR1 SGDLS, CDR2 YYNGEE. The V end lost 3 bases, the J end lost 0 bases, and 10 bases lay between the germline ends. The CDR3 is 15 amino acids. Written as DNA, the CDR3 is TGTGCCAGCAGCGGAAGCGGTAGCTCCTACAATGAGCAGTTCTTC. Protein product: CASSGSGSSYNEQFF.

V is TRBV2 and J is TRBJ2-2; 12 bases map to TRBD2. CDR3 length: 14 residues. The V and J ends lost 11 bases and 0 bases, in that order; junction bases with no gene match: 1. The germline gives CDR1 SNHLY, CDR2 FYNNEI. CDR3 sequence (DNA): TGTGCCGCTAGCGGGGGGGCGAACACCGGGGAGCTGTTTTTT. The encoded protein is CAASGGANTGELFF.

The chain employs TRBV11-2 and TRBJ2-7; 11 bases are a match to TRBD2. Germline lookup yields CDR1 SGHAT and CDR2 FQNNGV. J was trimmed by 0 bases and V by 5 bases; bases with no gene match: 9. The CDR3 covers 17 residues. As DNA, the CDR3 is TGTGCCAGCAGCCTCGGGGGACTAGCGGAATCCTCCTACGAGCAGTACTTC. It specifies CASSLGGLAESSYEQYF.

V is TRBV7-3 and J is TRBJ1-6; no reliable D call. This CDR3 has 13 amino acids. Germline CDR1 reads SGHTA; CDR2 reads FQGTGA. The V end lost 2 bases, the J end lost 3 bases, and 2 bases lay between the germline ends. The CDR3 coding sequence is TGTGCCAGCAGCTTACTCTATAATTCACCCCTCCACTTT. Protein sequence: CASSLLYNSPLHF. Drawing the rest from reference TRBV7-3 and TRBJ1-6, the complete variable domain is GAGVSQTPSNKVTEKGKYVELRCDPISGHTALYWYRQSLGQGPEFLIYFQGTGAADDSGLPNDRFFAVRPEGSVSTLKIQRTERGDSAVYLCASSLLYNSPLHFGNGTRLTVT.